These T cell receptor beta chains were read from a single sample in a study of CD8+CD57+ T cells in acquired aplastic anemia. TCRdb re-called the reads through MiXCR, storing one row per CDR3 protein. The sample has roughly 64,000 distinct CDR3 sequences; about 50% are singletons. Sequenced sample: sorted CD4+, CD8+, or CD8+CD57+ T cells (not recorded which) from PBMCs. These receptors originate from a human donor in good health, serving as a control. The CDR3 runs from the conserved cysteine through the conserved F or W. Fields, in order: D gene, J gene, CDR3 length, clone size, V gene, CDR3 DNA, CDR3 protein. A D gene is named only where the DNA matches it firmly. The listing skips clone size in some rows; elsewhere it reads once, few, many or a size class.

TRBD2 TRBJ2-3 17 - TRBV15 TGTGCCACCAGCAGGGGGCTAGCGGGAGGTATAAGGGATACGCAGTATTTT CATSRGLAGGIRDTQYF
- TRBJ1-6 14 - TRBV10-3 TGTGCCATCAGCCCAACAGGTATCAATTCACCCCTCCACTTT CAISPTGINSPLHF
TRBD1 TRBJ2-3 13 few TRBV29-1 TGCAGCGTTGGGGACAGGGAGGCAGATACGCAGTATTTT CSVGDREADTQYF
TRBD1 TRBJ1-2 12 few TRBV12-3/TRBV12-4 TGTGCCAGCAGAGGACAGGGAGGTGGCTACACCTTC CASRGQGGGYTF
- TRBJ1-2 11 - TRBV2 TGTGCCAGCAGTGAGAATGGGGGCTACACCTTC CASSENGGYTF
- TRBJ2-4 15 many TRBV12-3/TRBV12-4 TGTGCCAGCAGTGATGGGGGACTAGCCAAAAACATTCAGTACTTC CASSDGGLAKNIQYF
TRBD2 TRBJ2-5 15 few TRBV2 TGTGCCAGCAGGGGACTAGCGGGACTTCAAGAGACCCAGTACTTC CASRGLAGLQETQYF
- TRBJ2-3 15 - TRBV25-1 TGTGCCAGCAGCCCCTCCCTTGGGATCACAGATACGCAGTATTTT CASSPSLGITDTQYF
TRBD1 TRBJ2-7 16 - TRBV10-1 TGCGCCAGCAGTGAGAAGGGGGCCGGCTTACGCTACGAGCAGTACTTC CASSEKGAGLRYEQYF
- TRBJ2-5 15 - TRBV19 TGTGCCAGTAGTATAGGTTACAGCGGCCAAGAGACCCAGTACTTC CASSIGYSGQETQYF
- TRBJ2-1 16 - TRBV20-1 TGCAGCGCTAGAGTTCCTAGAATACCTTCATACGATGAGCAGTTCTTC CSARVPRIPSYDEQFF
- TRBJ2-2 13 - TRBV7-3 TGTGCCAGCAGCCCTGGGACCACCGGGGAGCTGTTTTTT CASSPGTTGELFF
- TRBJ2-7 13 - TRBV20-1 TGCAGTGCTAGAGGGGGGACGGGCTACGAGCAGTACTTC CSARGGTGYEQYF
- TRBJ1-1 16 many TRBV28 TGTGCCAGCAGTCCGGTACTCAAAGCCGTGAACACTGAAGCTTTCTTT CASSPVLKAVNTEAFF
TRBD2 TRBJ2-5 14 once TRBV19 TGTGCCAGTAGTTGGACTAGCGATCAAGAGACCCAGTACTTC CASSWTSDQETQYF
- TRBJ2-5 16 - TRBV19 TGTGCCAGTAGTCCTCCCCCGGGACCCCGGCAAGAGACCCAGTACTTC CASSPPPGPRQETQYF
- TRBJ1-5 14 many TRBV30 TGTGCCTGGAGTGAAAACTTTAGCAATCAGCCCCAGCATTTT CAWSENFSNQPQHF
- TRBJ2-4 14 few TRBV28 TGTGCCAGCAGTCCTCACCTAGGGGGAAACATTCAGTACTTC CASSPHLGGNIQYF
- TRBJ2-5 14 - TRBV2 TGTGCCAGCAGTGGGGCTAGCGTGCAAGAGACCCAGTACTTC CASSGASVQETQYF
- TRBJ2-7 12 - TRBV2 TGTGCCAGCAGGGATTCGGACTACGAGCAGTACTTC CASRDSDYEQYF
TRBD1 TRBJ1-6 13 - TRBV19 TGTGCCAGTAGTACTCAGGGGGATTCACCCCTCCACTTT CASSTQGDSPLHF
- TRBJ1-1 14 - TRBV2 TGTGCCAGCAGCTTGAATCAGGGAGACACTGAAGCTCTCTTT CASSLNQGDTEALF
TRBD1 TRBJ1-1 13 many TRBV6-1 TGTGCCAGCGGAGGGGGCGCGGGCACTGAAGCTTTCTTT CASGGGAGTEAFF
- TRBJ2-2 13 - TRBV19 TGTGCCAGTAGTATAGGGAGGGGCCGGGGAGCTGTTTTT CASSIGRGRGAVF
TRBD1 TRBJ1-5 15 - TRBV18 TGTGCCAGCTCAAGCTCAGGACAGGCGGGTCAGCCCCAGCATTTT CASSSSGQAGQPQHF
- TRBJ1-3 13 many TRBV11-3 TGTGCCAGCAGTGGCGGCTCTGGAAACACCATATATTTT CASSGGSGNTIYF
- TRBJ2-3 15 many TRBV20-1 TGCAGTGCTAGTTTAGGGACGGACGCTAGGAGGACGCAGTATTTT CSASLGTDARRTQYF
- TRBJ2-7 15 - TRBV11-2 TGTGCCAGCAGCTTAGACCGGGATGGGACCTACGAGCAGTACTTC CASSLDRDGTYEQYF
TRBD1 TRBJ2-6 17 - TRBV15 TGTGCCACCAAAAACCAACAGGGGGCGAGGGGGGCCAACGTCCTGACTTTC CATKNQQGARGANVLTF
TRBD2 TRBJ2-5 18 few TRBV20-1 TGCAGTGCTAGGGGGGGGACTAGCGGGAGTAGTCCGATGGGGACCCAGTACTTC CSARGGTSGSSPMGTQYF
- TRBJ1-1 14 few TRBV25-1 TGTGCCAGCACCCTACAAGGGACCGGAACTGAAGCTTTCTTT CASTLQGTGTEAFF
- TRBJ1-4 14 - TRBV7-6 TGTGCCAGCAGTCAAGGACGGGACCAGGGAAAACTGTTTTTT CASSQGRDQGKLFF
- TRBJ2-7 16 - TRBV4-1 TGCGCCAGCAGCCAAGAAGCCCGGGCGGATACCTACGAGCAGTACTTC CASSQEARADTYEQYF
- TRBJ1-3 14 - TRBV15 TGTGCCACCAGCAGTTCAGGGAATGGAAACACCATATATTTT CATSSSGNGNTIYF
TRBD2 TRBJ2-3 14 - TRBV29-1 TGCAGCGTTGCTGAGGGAGGGAGCCCAGATACGCAGTATTTT CSVAEGGSPDTQYF
- TRBJ2-3 12 medium-sized TRBV25-1 TGTGCCAGCAGTGGAAATACAGATACGCAGTATTTT CASSGNTDTQYF
- TRBJ2-5 14 many TRBV20-1 TGCAGTGCTAGAGCCCTGACACAGCAAGAGACCCAGTACTTC CSARALTQQETQYF
- TRBJ1-1 13 many TRBV30 TGTGCCTGGAGTCCTTCGTCGAGGACTGAAGCTTTCTTT CAWSPSSRTEAFF
- TRBJ1-6 13 - TRBV7-2 TGTGCCAGCAGCTTAGACGGGGCTTCACCCCTCCACTTT CASSLDGASPLHF
TRBD2 TRBJ2-7 15 - TRBV7-2 TGTGCCAGCAGCCGACAGCGGGGGGTGCCCTACGAGCAGTACTTC CASSRQRGVPYEQYF
- TRBJ1-2 11 - TRBV29-1 TGCAGCGTCACAACAGGGCATGGCTACACCTTC CSVTTGHGYTF
- TRBJ2-5 12 few TRBV9 TGTGCCAGCAGCGTTGAAGGGGAGACCCAGTACTTC CASSVEGETQYF
- TRBJ2-1 12 once TRBV2 TGTGCCAGCAGCCGAGGAGGGACCCCCCAGCTCTTC CASSRGGTPQLF
TRBD2 TRBJ2-1 16 - TRBV9 TGTGCCAGCAGGGCTGGACTAGCGGGCTCCTACAATGAGCAGTTCTTC CASRAGLAGSYNEQFF